A selection of T cell receptor beta chains follows, all from one sample in a study of cytomegalovirus exposure and HLA in healthy donors. Profiled with immunoSEQ multiplex PCR; TCRdb holds only in-frame clones, not every one. The data contain more than 100,000 clones, roughly three fifths of them seen just once; the ten biggest clones take up 1.5%. The specimen sequenced was PBMCs. The receptors originated from a man between 18 and 29 years old in good health and CMV-seronegative. The CDR3 runs from the conserved cysteine through the conserved F or W. D genes are given only for firm matches.

v_gene	d_gene	CDR3aa
TRBV28	.	CASSPVWGDLSSGANVLTF
TRBV5-4	.	CASSLSTGIQYF
TRBV6-6	TRBD2	CASGGGPNNEQFF
TRBV5-1	.	CASSLTVNTEAFF
TRBV28	.	CASSFPGQRGYTF
TRBV7-2	TRBD1	CASSSPAGGSNQPQHF
TRBV19	.	CASSSRGNYEQYF
TRBV30	.	CAGKTGRDTEAFF
TRBV7-2	.	CASSSSPQETQYF
TRBV5-1	TRBD2	CASSHTAGGGSYEQYF
TRBV5-4	.	CASSFVPAAGETQYF
TRBV28	TRBD1	CASSPGTGNYEQYF
TRBV18	TRBD1	CASSPSKGAKTEAFF
TRBV6-6	TRBD2	CASSFGGGGELFF
TRBV5-1	TRBD1	CASADRGASGELFF
TRBV29-1	.	CSVEVNQREQYF
TRBV18	.	CASSPLGMGDEKLFF
TRBV5-1	TRBD1	CASSSGQGDSYEQYF
TRBV28	.	CASSSLTGQYF
TRBV9	.	CASSPATRVSPNEQFF
TRBV19	TRBD1	CASSLGQGETDTQYF
TRBV7-9	.	CASSRAGESEAFF
TRBV2	.	CASSEGTGYEQYF
TRBV10-3	TRBD1	CAIRKGQNYGYTF
TRBV28	TRBD1	CASSLGTGVEKLFF
TRBV5-6	TRBD1	CASSSAEQGALEETQYF
TRBV19	TRBD2	CASSSYRGLAGGVNEQFF
TRBV6-5	TRBD1	CASSHRGRDQPQHF
TRBV28	.	CASSSTNYGYTF
TRBV28	.	CASSLLWDKNYGYTF
TRBV5-1	.	CASSKGVTGELFF
TRBV6-1	TRBD2	CASSDEAGVRTDTQYF
TRBV4-1	TRBD2	CASSQGETGGPGDTQYF
TRBV30	.	CAWNSGTDTQYF
TRBV9	.	CASSPRQAPYEQYF
TRBV27	.	CASSPPAGEKLFF
TRBV5-4	.	CASSLKREKGYEQYF
TRBV27	TRBD1	CASSYRGTGNTEAFF
TRBV29-1	TRBD1	CSVGDSLTSTDTQYF
TRBV28	TRBD1	CASSSSAQGTTNEKLFF
TRBV30	.	CAWKRARSYEQYF
TRBV28	.	CASSFFGVYEQYF
TRBV13	.	CASSLVTQGSYEQYF
TRBV29-1	.	CSVPTGPDTQYF
TRBV11-2	TRBD1	CASSLTGGPKETQYF
TRBV19	.	CASSKGTYEQYF
TRBV7-9	TRBD2	CASSDGGYQETQYF